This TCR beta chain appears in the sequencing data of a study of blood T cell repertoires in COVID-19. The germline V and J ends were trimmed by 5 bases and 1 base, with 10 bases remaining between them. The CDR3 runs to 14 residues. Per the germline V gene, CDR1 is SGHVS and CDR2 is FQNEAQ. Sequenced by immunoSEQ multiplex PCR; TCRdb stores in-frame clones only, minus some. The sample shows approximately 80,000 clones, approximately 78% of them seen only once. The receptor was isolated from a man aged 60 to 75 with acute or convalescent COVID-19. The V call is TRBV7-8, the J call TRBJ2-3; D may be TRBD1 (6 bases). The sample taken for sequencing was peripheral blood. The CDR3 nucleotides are TGTGCCAGCAGCCATCGACAGGGCACAGATACGCAGTATTTT. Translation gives CASSHRQGTDTQYF.